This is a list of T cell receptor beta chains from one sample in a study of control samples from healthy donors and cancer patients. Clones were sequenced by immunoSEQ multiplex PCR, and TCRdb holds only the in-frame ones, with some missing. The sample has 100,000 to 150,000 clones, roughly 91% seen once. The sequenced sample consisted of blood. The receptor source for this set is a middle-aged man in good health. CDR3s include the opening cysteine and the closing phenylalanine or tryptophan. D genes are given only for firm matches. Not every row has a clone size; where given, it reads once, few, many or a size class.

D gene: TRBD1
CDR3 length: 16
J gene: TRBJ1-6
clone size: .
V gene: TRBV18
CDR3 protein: CASSPPVRGSGSPLHF
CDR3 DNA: TGTGCCAGCTCACCACCTGTCAGGGGGAGCGGTTCACCCCTCCACTTT

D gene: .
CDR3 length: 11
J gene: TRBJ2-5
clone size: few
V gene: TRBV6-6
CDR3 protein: CASSYSETQYF
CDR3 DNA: TGTGCCAGCAGTTACTCAGAGACCCAGTACTTC

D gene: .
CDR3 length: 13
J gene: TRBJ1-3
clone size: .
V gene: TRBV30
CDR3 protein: CAWTAGSGNTIYF
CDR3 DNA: TGTGCCTGGACCGCTGGCTCTGGAAACACCATATATTTT

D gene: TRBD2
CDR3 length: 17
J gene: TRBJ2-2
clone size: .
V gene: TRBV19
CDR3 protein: CASSKTSGGLNTGELFF
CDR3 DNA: TGTGCCAGTAGTAAAACTAGCGGGGGGCTGAACACCGGGGAGCTGTTTTTT

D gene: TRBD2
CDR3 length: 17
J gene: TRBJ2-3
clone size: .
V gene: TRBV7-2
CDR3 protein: CASSFLLAGGRSDTQYF
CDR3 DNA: TGTGCCAGCAGCTTCCTACTAGCGGGGGGGCGGTCAGATACGCAGTATTTT

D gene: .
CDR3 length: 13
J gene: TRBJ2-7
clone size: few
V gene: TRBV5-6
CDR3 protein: CASSPAHGYEQYF
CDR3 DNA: TGTGCCAGCAGCCCAGCACACGGCTACGAGCAGTACTTC

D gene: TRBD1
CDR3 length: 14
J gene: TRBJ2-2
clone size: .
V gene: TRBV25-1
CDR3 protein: CASRGQGSTGELFF
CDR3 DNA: TGTGCCAGCAGAGGACAGGGCTCCACCGGGGAGCTGTTTTTT

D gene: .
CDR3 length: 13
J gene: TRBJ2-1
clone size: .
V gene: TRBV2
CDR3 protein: CASSGTSYNEQFF
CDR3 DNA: TGTGCCAGCAGTGGGACATCCTACAATGAGCAGTTCTTC

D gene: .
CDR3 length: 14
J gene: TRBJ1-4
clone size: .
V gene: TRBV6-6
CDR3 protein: CASSYSRGNEKLFF
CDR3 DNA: TGTGCCAGCAGTTACTCGAGAGGGAATGAAAAACTGTTTTTT

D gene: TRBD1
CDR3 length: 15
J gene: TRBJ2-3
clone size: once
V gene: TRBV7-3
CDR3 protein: CASSRRQGARDTQYF
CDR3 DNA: TGTGCCAGCAGCCGTCGACAGGGGGCGAGAGATACGCAGTATTTT

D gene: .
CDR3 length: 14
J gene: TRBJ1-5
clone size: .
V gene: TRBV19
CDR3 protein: CASSIRGWDQPQHF
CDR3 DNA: TGTGCCAGTAGTATAAGGGGTTGGGATCAGCCCCAGCATTTT

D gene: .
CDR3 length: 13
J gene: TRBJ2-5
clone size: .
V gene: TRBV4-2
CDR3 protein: CASSQFLGETQYF
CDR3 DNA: TGTGCCAGCAGCCAATTCCTCGGCGAGACCCAGTACTTC

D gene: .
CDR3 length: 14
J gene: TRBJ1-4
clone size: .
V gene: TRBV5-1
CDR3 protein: CASSPWRENEKLFF
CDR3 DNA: TGCGCCAGCAGCCCCTGGAGGGAAAATGAAAAACTGTTTTTT

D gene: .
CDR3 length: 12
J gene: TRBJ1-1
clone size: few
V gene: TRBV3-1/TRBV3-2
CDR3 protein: CASSHVKGEAFF
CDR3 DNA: TGTGCCAGCAGCCACGTCAAGGGGGAAGCTTTCTTT

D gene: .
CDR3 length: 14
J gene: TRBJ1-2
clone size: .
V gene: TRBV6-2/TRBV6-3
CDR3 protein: CASSYRTVNYGYTF
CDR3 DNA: TGTGCCAGCAGTTACCGGACGGTGAACTATGGCTACACCTTC

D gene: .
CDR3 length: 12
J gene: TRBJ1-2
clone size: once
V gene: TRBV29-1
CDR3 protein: CSVEVVSYGYTF
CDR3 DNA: TGCAGCGTTGAGGTGGTCAGCTATGGCTACACCTTC

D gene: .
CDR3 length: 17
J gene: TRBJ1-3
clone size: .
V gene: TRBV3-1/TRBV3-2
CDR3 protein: CASSLSNRKYSGNTIYF
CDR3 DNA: TGTGCCAGCAGCCTAAGTAACAGGAAATACTCTGGAAACACCATATATTTT

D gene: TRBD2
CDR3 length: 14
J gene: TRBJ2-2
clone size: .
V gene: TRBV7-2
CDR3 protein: CASSVAGGQGELFF
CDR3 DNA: TGTGCCAGCAGCGTAGCGGGGGGGCAGGGGGAGCTGTTTTTT